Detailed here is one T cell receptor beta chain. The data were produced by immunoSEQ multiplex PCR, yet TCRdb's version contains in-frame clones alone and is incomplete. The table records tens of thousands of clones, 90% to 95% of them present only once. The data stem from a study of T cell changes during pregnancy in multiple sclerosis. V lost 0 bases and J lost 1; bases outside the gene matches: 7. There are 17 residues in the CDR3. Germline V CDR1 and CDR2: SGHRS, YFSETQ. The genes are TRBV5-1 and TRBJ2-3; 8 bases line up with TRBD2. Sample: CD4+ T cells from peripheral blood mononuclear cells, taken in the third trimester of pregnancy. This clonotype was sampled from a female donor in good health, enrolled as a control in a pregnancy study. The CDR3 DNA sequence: TGCGCCAGCAGCTTGGTCGGGCGGGGGGCTGGCACAGATACGCAGTATTTT. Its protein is CASSLVGRGAGTDTQYF.